The clone carrying this TCR beta chain was detected ten times or more. Antigen unknown. TCRdb reprocessed the reads with MiXCR, giving one entry per CDR3 protein. The data contain approximately 550,000 distinct CDR3 sequences, 16% of them singletons. The CDR3 is 15 residues long. Trimming left V 3 bases short and J 5 bases short, with 16 bases between. Germline V lookup: CDR1 ENHRY, CDR2 SYGVKD. The source of the sample is a study of T cell repertoires in cytomegalovirus infection. Whole-study context: From public TCR beta signatures came an indication of both CMV infection and matching HLA type. Study-level results: Cumulated frequencies of public TCR beta families served to identify carriers of CMV plus the relevant HLA.

Sequenced: CD8+ T cells from PBMCs. This sequence was found in a human donor in good health (CMV status not recorded). Some clones in this sample may be carry-over from other donors' samples. The chain carries TRBV10-3 and TRBJ2-5; no firm D call. For the CDR3, the DNA is TGTGCCATCAGTGATAAGGATACCGACTGGGAGACCCAGTACTTC. Translation: CAISDKDTDWETQYF.